This is a list of T cell receptor beta chains from one sample in a study of prognosis after radiotherapy for stage I lung cancer. TCRdb fed the multiplex PCR reads into MiXCR, producing one record per CDR3 protein. The sample lists fewer than 25,000 distinct CDR3 sequences, roughly 55% seen once, with 27% in the top ten. The sample in question was PBMCs, obtained before or after stereotactic body radiation therapy (not recorded which). These receptors came from a donor at least 50 years old with non-small cell lung cancer. CDR3s include the opening cysteine and the closing phenylalanine or tryptophan. The D gene is left open where the match is weak. Some rows mark clone size as missing; the rest say once, few, many or name a class of expanded clone.

d_call: TRBD2; j_call: TRBJ2-5; v_call: TRBV7-9; clone_size: .; cdr3_length: 15; cdr3_aa: CASTVGIAGGETQYF; cdr3_nt: TGTGCCAGCACCGTTGGGATAGCGGGAGGTGAGACCCAGTACTTC
d_call: .; j_call: TRBJ2-2; v_call: TRBV5-5; clone_size: medium-sized; cdr3_length: 15; cdr3_aa: CASSSSQGFTGELFF; cdr3_nt: TGTGCCAGCAGCTCCAGTCAGGGTTTCACCGGGGAGCTGTTTTTT
d_call: .; j_call: TRBJ1-1; v_call: TRBV27; clone_size: .; cdr3_length: 12; cdr3_aa: CASSKLCTEAFF; cdr3_nt: TGTGCCAGTAGCAAGCTATGCACTGAAGCTTTCTTT
d_call: .; j_call: TRBJ2-7; v_call: TRBV11-3; clone_size: .; cdr3_length: 13; cdr3_aa: CASSSDLLREHYF; cdr3_nt: TGTGCCAGCAGCTCGGACCTCCTCCGCGAGCATTACTTC
d_call: .; j_call: TRBJ2-1; v_call: TRBV5-5; clone_size: .; cdr3_length: 16; cdr3_aa: CASSLGWQDSYNEQFF; cdr3_nt: TGTGCCAGCAGCTTGGGGTGGCAAGACTCCTACAATGAGCAGTTCTTC
d_call: TRBD2; j_call: TRBJ2-1; v_call: TRBV20-1; clone_size: .; cdr3_length: 18; cdr3_aa: CSASAGFSGGASYNEQFF; cdr3_nt: TGCAGTGCTAGTGCGGGGTTTAGCGGGGGGGCCTCCTACAATGAGCAGTTCTTC
d_call: TRBD1; j_call: TRBJ2-1; v_call: TRBV6-2/TRBV6-3; clone_size: medium-sized; cdr3_length: 15; cdr3_aa: CASSQTGGPADEQFF; cdr3_nt: TGTGCCAGCAGCCAAACAGGGGGTCCTGCTGATGAGCAGTTCTTC
d_call: .; j_call: TRBJ2-1; v_call: TRBV7-9; clone_size: few; cdr3_length: 13; cdr3_aa: CASSYRQDNEQFF; cdr3_nt: TGTGCCAGCAGCTATCGACAGGACAATGAGCAGTTCTTC
d_call: .; j_call: TRBJ2-2; v_call: TRBV27; clone_size: .; cdr3_length: 15; cdr3_aa: CASRRVRLNTVELFF; cdr3_nt: TGTGCCAGCAGACGGGTCAGACTGAACACCGTGGAGCTGTTTTTT
d_call: TRBD2; j_call: TRBJ2-2; v_call: TRBV6-9; clone_size: .; cdr3_length: 18; cdr3_aa: CASSYYAPAGANTVDLFF; cdr3_nt: TGTGCCAGCAGTTATTACGCACCAGCGGGAGCGAACACCGTGGATCTGTTTTTT
d_call: .; j_call: TRBJ1-3; v_call: TRBV28; clone_size: many; cdr3_length: 15; cdr3_aa: CASSSHESSGNTIYF; cdr3_nt: TGTGCCAGCAGTTCCCATGAAAGCTCTGGAAACACCATATATTTT
d_call: .; j_call: TRBJ1-6; v_call: TRBV6-9; clone_size: .; cdr3_length: 18; cdr3_aa: CASSYNREEVSGNSPLHF; cdr3_nt: TGTGCCAGCAGTTACAACAGGGAAGAGGTGTCCGGTAATTCACCCCTCCACTTT
d_call: .; j_call: TRBJ2-1; v_call: TRBV3-1; clone_size: once; cdr3_length: 17; cdr3_aa: CASSQDLSRESYNEQFF; cdr3_nt: TGTGCCAGCAGCCAAGACCTCTCGCGGGAATCCTACAATGAGCAGTTCTTC
d_call: .; j_call: TRBJ2-2; v_call: TRBV6-1; clone_size: few; cdr3_length: 15; cdr3_aa: CASSDSPGSTGELFF; cdr3_nt: TGTGCCAGCAGTGACTCACCAGGGTCCACCGGGGAGCTGTTTTTT
d_call: TRBD2; j_call: TRBJ2-3; v_call: TRBV6-4; clone_size: .; cdr3_length: 16; cdr3_aa: CARQGDPSGRRDTQYF; cdr3_nt: TGTGCCAGACAGGGGGATCCTAGCGGGAGAAGAGATACTCAGTATTTT
d_call: .; j_call: TRBJ1-4; v_call: TRBV19; clone_size: many; cdr3_length: 19; cdr3_aa: CASSIDGRGRLSTNEKLFF; cdr3_nt: TGTGCCAGTAGTATCGACGGTAGGGGTCGGCTATCAACTAATGAAAAACTGTTTTTT
d_call: TRBD2; j_call: TRBJ2-1; v_call: TRBV29-1; clone_size: many; cdr3_length: 13; cdr3_aa: CSVSAGVVNEQFF; cdr3_nt: TGCAGCGTATCTGCGGGAGTCGTCAATGAGCAGTTCTTC
d_call: .; j_call: TRBJ2-1; v_call: TRBV28; clone_size: .; cdr3_length: 14; cdr3_aa: CASKREATYNEQFF; cdr3_nt: TGTGCCAGCAAACGAGAGGCTACCTACAATGAGCAGTTCTTC
d_call: .; j_call: TRBJ2-5; v_call: TRBV11-1; clone_size: .; cdr3_length: 15; cdr3_aa: CASSGVGRTQETQYF; cdr3_nt: TGTGCCAGCAGCGGAGTCGGACGTACCCAAGAGACCCAGTACTTC
d_call: .; j_call: TRBJ1-6; v_call: TRBV12-3/TRBV12-4; clone_size: medium-sized; cdr3_length: 16; cdr3_aa: CASSLWGVLGNSPLHF; cdr3_nt: TGTGCCAGCAGTTTGTGGGGGGTCCTGGGAAATTCACCCCTCCACTTT
d_call: .; j_call: TRBJ1-2; v_call: TRBV30; clone_size: .; cdr3_length: 13; cdr3_aa: CAWSVQGGYGYTF; cdr3_nt: TGTGCCTGGAGTGTACAGGGAGGCTATGGCTACACCTTC
d_call: TRBD2; j_call: TRBJ2-7; v_call: TRBV27; clone_size: .; cdr3_length: 14; cdr3_aa: CASSDLAGVFEQYF; cdr3_nt: TGTGCCAGCAGTGACCTAGCGGGAGTATTCGAGCAGTACTTC
d_call: TRBD2; j_call: TRBJ2-5; v_call: TRBV20-1; clone_size: many; cdr3_length: 16; cdr3_aa: CSARGAGALQVETQYF; cdr3_nt: TGCAGTGCTAGGGGAGCGGGAGCCCTCCAAGTGGAGACCCAGTACTTC
d_call: TRBD1; j_call: TRBJ1-2; v_call: TRBV20-1; clone_size: .; cdr3_length: 15; cdr3_aa: CSAAMRDRSNYGYTF; cdr3_nt: TGCAGTGCTGCGATGCGGGACAGATCTAACTATGGCTACACCTTC
d_call: TRBD1; j_call: TRBJ1-1; v_call: TRBV20-1; clone_size: many; cdr3_length: 14; cdr3_aa: CSATVETGGSEAFF; cdr3_nt: TGCAGTGCTACCGTCGAGACAGGGGGCTCTGAAGCTTTCTTT
d_call: .; j_call: TRBJ2-2; v_call: TRBV7-8; clone_size: .; cdr3_length: 18; cdr3_aa: CASSFLSGATPATVELFF; cdr3_nt: TGTGCCAGCAGCTTTCTCAGTGGGGCCACTCCGGCCACCGTGGAGCTGTTTTTT
d_call: .; j_call: TRBJ1-5; v_call: TRBV19; clone_size: .; cdr3_length: 16; cdr3_aa: CASSSTGFTSNQPQHF; cdr3_nt: TGTGCCAGTAGCTCCACAGGGTTTACTAGCAATCAGCCCCAGCATTTT
d_call: .; j_call: TRBJ2-7; v_call: TRBV20-1; clone_size: many; cdr3_length: 14; cdr3_aa: CSARSRDFSYEQYF; cdr3_nt: TGCAGTGCCAGATCCCGGGACTTCTCCTACGAGCAGTACTTC
d_call: .; j_call: TRBJ2-5; v_call: TRBV6-2/TRBV6-3; clone_size: .; cdr3_length: 16; cdr3_aa: CASSYEGGGTCETQYF; cdr3_nt: TGTGCCAGCAGTTACGAGGGAGGGGGCACGTGTGAGACCCAGTACTTC
d_call: TRBD1; j_call: TRBJ2-2; v_call: TRBV24-1; clone_size: .; cdr3_length: 15; cdr3_aa: CATGGQRANTWELFF; cdr3_nt: TGTGCCACCGGGGGACAGAGAGCTAACACCTGGGAGCTGTTTTTT
d_call: .; j_call: TRBJ2-7; v_call: TRBV5-1; clone_size: .; cdr3_length: 14; cdr3_aa: CASSPGATAYEQYF; cdr3_nt: TGCGCCAGCAGCCCGGGGGCTACTGCCTACGAGCAGTACTTC
d_call: .; j_call: TRBJ2-3; v_call: TRBV10-3; clone_size: many; cdr3_length: 16; cdr3_aa: CAISPSGAASTDTQYF; cdr3_nt: TGTGCCATCTCTCCATCTGGAGCGGCTAGCACAGATACGCAGTATTTT
d_call: .; j_call: TRBJ2-3; v_call: TRBV2; clone_size: many; cdr3_length: 11; cdr3_aa: CASSITDTQYF; cdr3_nt: TGTGCCAGCAGCATCACAGATACGCAGTATTTT
d_call: .; j_call: TRBJ2-1; v_call: TRBV27; clone_size: .; cdr3_length: 15; cdr3_aa: CASRWTTSSYNEQFF; cdr3_nt: TGTGCCAGCAGATGGACTACGAGCTCCTACAATGAGCAGTTCTTC
d_call: .; j_call: TRBJ1-2; v_call: TRBV4-2; clone_size: many; cdr3_length: 13; cdr3_aa: CASSQVGDYGYTF; cdr3_nt: TGTGCCAGCAGCCAAGTAGGGGACTATGGCTACACCTTC
d_call: TRBD2; j_call: TRBJ2-3; v_call: TRBV4-2; clone_size: many; cdr3_length: 16; cdr3_aa: CASSQEIAGGTDTQYF; cdr3_nt: TGTGCCAGCAGCCAGGAAATAGCGGGAGGGACAGATACGCAGTATTTT
d_call: .; j_call: TRBJ1-1; v_call: TRBV20-1; clone_size: many; cdr3_length: 14; cdr3_aa: CSASSSRVNTEAFF; cdr3_nt: TGCAGTGCTAGTAGTTCTAGGGTGAACACTGAAGCTTTCTTT
d_call: .; j_call: TRBJ2-7; v_call: TRBV9; clone_size: .; cdr3_length: 13; cdr3_aa: CASSVGRFGEQYF; cdr3_nt: TGTGCCAGCAGCGTAGGGAGGTTTGGAGAGCAGTACTTC
d_call: TRBD1; j_call: TRBJ1-1; v_call: TRBV5-4; clone_size: .; cdr3_length: 14; cdr3_aa: CASSLDRGNTEAFF; cdr3_nt: TGTGCCAGCAGCTTGGACAGGGGGAATACTGAAGCTTTCTTT
d_call: .; j_call: TRBJ2-7; v_call: TRBV20-1; clone_size: .; cdr3_length: 11; cdr3_aa: CIARDQRQKYF; cdr3_nt: TGCATTGCTAGAGACCAGCGGCAAAAGTACTTC
d_call: TRBD1; j_call: TRBJ1-4; v_call: TRBV20-1; clone_size: many; cdr3_length: 14; cdr3_aa: CSASPGTGGEKLFF; cdr3_nt: TGCAGTGCTAGCCCCGGGACAGGGGGAGAAAAACTGTTTTTT
d_call: TRBD1; j_call: TRBJ2-7; v_call: TRBV28; clone_size: medium-sized; cdr3_length: 15; cdr3_aa: CASRSSGQDSYEQYF; cdr3_nt: TGTGCCAGCAGATCCTCAGGACAGGATTCCTACGAGCAGTACTTC
d_call: .; j_call: TRBJ2-1; v_call: TRBV7-2; clone_size: .; cdr3_length: 15; cdr3_aa: CASSLEVYQYNEQFF; cdr3_nt: TGTGCCAGCAGCTTAGAGGTATACCAGTACAATGAGCAGTTCTTC
d_call: .; j_call: TRBJ2-7; v_call: TRBV27; clone_size: .; cdr3_length: 14; cdr3_aa: CASSWSGTRNEQYF; cdr3_nt: TGTGCCAGCAGTTGGTCAGGGACGCGGAACGAGCAGTACTTC